One sample yielded the 24 T cell receptor beta chains listed below, sequenced in a study of cytomegalovirus exposure and HLA in healthy donors. Assay used: immunoSEQ multiplex PCR; TCRdb lists only in-frame clones, some missing. This sample has about 120,000 clones, with 70% to 90% found just once. Sequenced material: PBMCs. All receptors come from a woman aged 25 to 39 in good health and CMV-seronegative.

V gene TRBV18 combines with J gene TRBJ2-2, with 11 nucleotides matching TRBD2. The junction had 4 bases not matched to a gene; V was cut back by 3 bases and J by 1 base. The CDR3 totals 17 residues. From germline, CDR1 is KGHSH and CDR2 LQKENI. The CDR3 DNA follows: TGTGCCAGCTCACCTCTAGCGGGGGGCCGGAACACCGGGGAGCTGTTTTTT. Its translation is CASSPLAGGRNTGELFF.

This clone has only a few counts. V gene TRBV6-1 combines with J gene TRBJ1-2, with TRBD1 as a possible D gene (5 bases). The V and J ends lost 3 bases and 7 bases respectively, with 12 bases between them. There are 13 residues in the CDR3. Germline CDR1 and CDR2: MNHNS and SASEGT. CDR3 loop: CASSEGGRGGYTF. CDR3 sequence (DNA): TGTGCCAGCAGTGAGGGGGGTCGCGGTGGCTACACCTTC.

This clone has a single count. The V gene is TRBV21-1, the J gene TRBJ1-5. TRBV21-1 is deemed a pseudogene. The CDR3 loop spans 17 amino acids. CDR3 nucleotides: TGTGCCAGCAGCAAAGATCGTGGCAGTGAGGAGTGCCAGCCCCAGCATTTT. Its protein is CASSKDRGSEECQPQHF.

V usage is TRBV6-4 and J usage is TRBJ1-5; TRBD1 aligns across 7 bases. J lost 4 bases, V lost 6 bases, and 12 bases had no gene match. Germline CDR1 is MRHNA and CDR2 is SNTAGT. CDR3 length equals 16 residues. The CDR3 bases are TGTGCCAGCAGCGAGGTGAGAAGGGGGCCAAATCAGCCCCAGCATTTT. Translating gives CASSEVRRGPNQPQHF.

This clone has just one count. The J gene is TRBJ2-5, the V gene TRBV6-1; no definite D call. The CDR3 extends over 12 amino acids. Trimming took off 2 bases at V and 7 bases at J, with 8 bases between the two ends. The germline V gene encodes CDR1 MNHNS and CDR2 SASEGT. For the CDR3, the DNA is TGTGCCAGCAGTGAATCGCTAGGGACCCAGTACTTC. Translating it yields CASSESLGTQYF.

The genes are TRBV14 and TRBJ1-4, with D possibly being TRBD1 (6 bases). The CDR3 covers 14 residues. The germline V gene encodes CDR1 SGHDN and CDR2 FVKESK. Deletions cut 2 bases from V and 8 bases from J, with 12 bases between. DNA of the CDR3: TGTGCCAGCAGCCAACAGGGGAAATTGGAAAAACTGTTTTTT. This codes for CASSQQGKLEKLFF.

The chain combines TRBV5-4 with TRBJ1-1; 8 positions match TRBD1. Trimming at V came to 4 bases and at J to 1 base, leaving 6 bases not matched to a gene. The CDR3 sequence is 15 residues long. The germline V gene has CDR1 SGHNT and CDR2 YYREEE (reference sequence). CDR3 nucleotide sequence: TGTGCCAGCAGCGGGCAGACAGGGGAGAACACTGAAGCTTTCTTT. Translated, it gives CASSGQTGENTEAFF.

The chain carries TRBV6-5 and TRBJ1-6, with D perhaps matching TRBD1 (6 bases). From germline, CDR1 is MNHEY and CDR2 SVGAGI. Trimming removed 0 bases at V and 7 bases at J, with 10 bases between. The CDR3 consists of 15 residues. CDR3 sequence reads: CASSYSTGANSPLHF. For the CDR3, the DNA is TGTGCCAGCAGTTACTCGACAGGTGCAAATTCACCCCTCCACTTT.

J is TRBJ1-3 and V is TRBV7-2, with D possibly being TRBD1 (6 bases). This CDR3 region has 16 residues. Germline CDR1 and CDR2: SGHTA and FQGNSA. Deletions cut 5 bases from V and 8 bases from J, with 22 bases between. This chain's CDR3 is CASSPLPQGVGDTIYF. In DNA, the CDR3 is TGTGCCAGCAGCCCCCTTCCACAGGGAGTTGGTGACACCATATATTTT. The entire variable domain, with the rest obtained from reference TRBV7-2 and TRBJ1-3, is as follows: GAGVSQSPSNKVTEKGKDVELRCDPISGHTALYWYRQSLGQGLEFLIYFQGNSAPDKSGLPSDRFSAERTGGSVSTLTIQRTQQEDSAVYLCASSPLPQGVGDTIYFGEGSWLTVV.

The rearrangement joins TRBV5-1 to TRBJ2-1; 11 bases are shared with TRBD2. The CDR3 is made up of 20 amino acids. J was trimmed by 0 bases and V by 1 base; bases with no gene match: 12. Germline CDR1 SGHRS, CDR2 YFSETQ. The chain's CDR3 is CASSLSSGGAAVGSYNEQFF. The DNA of the CDR3 is TGCGCCAGCAGCTTGAGTAGCGGGGGGGCCGCGGTTGGCTCCTACAATGAGCAGTTCTTC.

This chain connects TRBV5-1 to TRBJ1-2; D call uncertain. Deletions cut 7 bases from V and 4 bases from J, with 14 bases between. Germline V gene sequence: CDR1 SGHRS, CDR2 YFSETQ. This CDR3 has 13 amino acids. The DNA for the CDR3 is TGCGCCAGCGCCAAAGAGGGCGGCTATGGCTACACCTTC. Encoded protein: CASAKEGGYGYTF.

This sequence joins TRBV5-1 and TRBJ2-5; D perhaps matches TRBD1 (6 bases). Germline V CDR1 and CDR2: SGHRS, YFSETQ. Trimming removed 0 bases at V and 4 bases at J, with 13 bases between. The CDR3 is 15 amino acids. In DNA, the CDR3 is TGCGCCAGCAGCTTGGGAGGCTTGGGGGCAGAGACCCAGTACTTC. Its translation: CASSLGGLGAETQYF.

V usage is TRBV5-1 and J usage is TRBJ1-1; D gene uncertain. V dropped 0 bases and J dropped 6 bases, with 6 bases sitting between them. The CDR3 length is 12 residues. The germline CDR1 and CDR2 sequences are SGHRS and YFSETQ. The CDR3 DNA reads TGCGCCAGCAGCTTGGGAGCCGCTGAAGCTTTCTTT. Its translation: CASSLGAAEAFF.

This clone has just one count. V gene TRBV6-1 combines with J gene TRBJ2-7; 10 bases fit TRBD1. CDR1 MNHNS and CDR2 SASEGT come from the germline V gene. The CDR3 loop spans 14 amino acids. Germline trimming cut 9 bases from V and 5 bases from J; bases unmatched to any gene: 10. The CDR3 loop reads CASFSGQGGHEQYF. The CDR3 nucleotides are TGTGCCAGTTTCTCAGGACAGGGGGGCCACGAGCAGTACTTC.

The rearrangement links TRBV6-6 to TRBJ2-7; 7 bases match TRBD1. Germline V lookup: CDR1 MNHNY, CDR2 SVGAGI (reference sequence). V gave up 7 bases and J gave up 6 bases; unmatched junction bases: 9. The CDR3 spans 13 residues. CDR3 amino acids: CASTDRDGREQYF. The CDR3 bases are TGTGCCAGCACCGACAGGGATGGACGCGAGCAGTACTTC.

The chain combines TRBV7-6 with TRBJ2-3; 11 bases map to TRBD2. J was trimmed by 7 bases and V by 5 bases; bases with no gene match: 8. Germline loops: CDR1 SGHVS, CDR2 FNYEAQ. This CDR3 has 15 amino acids. CDR3 sequence reads: CASSPDSGGAYTQYF. The DNA for the CDR3 is TGTGCCAGCAGCCCCGATAGCGGGGGGGCTTATACGCAGTATTTT.

The chain links TRBV13 to TRBJ1-1; D is unresolved. Trimming removed 5 bases from V and 1 base from J, with 17 bases in between. In germline, CDR1 is PRHDT, CDR2 FYEKMQ (reference sequence). The CDR3 spans 16 residues. The CDR3 spells CASSIRRQEANTEAFF. The CDR3 nucleotides read TGTGCCAGCAGCATACGCCGCCAAGAGGCGAACACTGAAGCTTTCTTT.

This chain joins TRBV9 and TRBJ2-5; TRBD2 aligns across 11 bases. The CDR3 is 17 amino acids. Germline CDR1 SGDLS, CDR2 YYNGEE. Unmatched junction bases numbered 16, after V lost 2 bases and J lost 10 bases. CDR3 in DNA: TGTGCCAGCAGCGTCGGTTTGACTAGCGGGGAGAAGAATAACCAGTACTTC. Its protein is CASSVGLTSGEKNNQYF.

V gene TRBV7-9 combines with J gene TRBJ1-2; tentatively, D is TRBD1 (5 bases). The V gene lost 2 bases and the J gene lost 4 bases, with 8 bases spanning the gap. This CDR3 is built from 13 residues. Germline V gene sequence: CDR1 SEHNR, CDR2 FQNEAQ (reference sequence). CDR3 loop: CASSLSGLYGYTF. The CDR3 coding sequence is TGTGCCAGCAGCTTATCAGGGCTCTATGGCTACACCTTC.

The chain combines TRBV18 with TRBJ2-3, with D possibly matching TRBD1 (5 bases). The CDR3 covers 14 residues. CDR1 and CDR2 from the germline V gene are KGHSH and LQKENI. Trimming cost V 2 bases and J 4 bases, with 10 bases left between them. Here the CDR3 reads CASSPGATPDTQYF. CDR3 DNA: TGTGCCAGCTCACCAGGGGCGACCCCAGATACGCAGTATTTT.

This clone was counted many times. This sequence joins TRBV30 and TRBJ1-1, with 7 bases fitting TRBD1. J gave up 5 bases and V 0 bases, and 9 bases lay outside the gene matches. The CDR3 loop spans 15 amino acids. CDR1 GTSNPN and CDR2 SVGIG come from the germline V gene (reference sequence). CDR3 DNA sequence: TGTGCCTGGAGTGTCCCTGAGGGGGCGCGAACTGAAGCTTTCTTT. This codes for CAWSVPEGARTEAFF.

The V and J genes are TRBV4-3 and TRBJ1-4, with D maybe TRBD1 (6 bases). CDR1 and CDR2 (germline): LGHNA, YSLEER. The V and J ends lost 5 bases and 0 bases respectively, with 13 bases between them. CDR3 length: 16 residues. CDR3 coding DNA: TGCGCCAGCAGCGTTGACAGGCCCGCAACTAATGAAAAACTGTTTTTT. It is translated as CASSVDRPATNEKLFF.

The chain carries TRBV4-3 and TRBJ2-1; TRBD2 aligns across 8 bases. The CDR3 is 15 amino acids. V dropped 0 bases and J dropped 7; count of bases not matched to a gene: 5. CDR1 is LGHNA and CDR2 is YSLEER in the germline V gene. This chain's CDR3 is CASSQERVAGNEQFF. CDR3 bases: TGCGCCAGCAGCCAAGAGAGGGTAGCGGGGAATGAGCAGTTCTTC.

The chain is built from TRBV7-8 and TRBJ1-5; 11 bases map to TRBD1. Per germline, CDR1 SGHVS and CDR2 FQNEAQ. J gave up 6 bases and V 4 bases, and 5 bases lay outside the gene matches. The CDR3 has 15 amino acids. CDR3 region: CASSSGTGGFQPQHF. The CDR3 nucleotides read TGTGCCAGCAGCTCCGGGACAGGGGGTTTTCAGCCCCAGCATTTT.